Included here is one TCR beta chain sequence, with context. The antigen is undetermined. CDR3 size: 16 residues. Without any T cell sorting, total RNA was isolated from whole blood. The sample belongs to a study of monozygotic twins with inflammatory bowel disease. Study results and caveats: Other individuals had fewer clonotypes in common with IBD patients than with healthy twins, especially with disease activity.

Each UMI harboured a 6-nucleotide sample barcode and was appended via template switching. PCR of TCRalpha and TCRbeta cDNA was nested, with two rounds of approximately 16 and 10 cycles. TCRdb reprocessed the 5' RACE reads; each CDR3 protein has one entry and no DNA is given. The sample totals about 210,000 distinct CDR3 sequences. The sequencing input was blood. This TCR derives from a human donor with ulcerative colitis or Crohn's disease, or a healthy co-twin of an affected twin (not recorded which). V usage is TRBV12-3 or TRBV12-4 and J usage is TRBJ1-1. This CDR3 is CASSLAVGRRDTEAFF.